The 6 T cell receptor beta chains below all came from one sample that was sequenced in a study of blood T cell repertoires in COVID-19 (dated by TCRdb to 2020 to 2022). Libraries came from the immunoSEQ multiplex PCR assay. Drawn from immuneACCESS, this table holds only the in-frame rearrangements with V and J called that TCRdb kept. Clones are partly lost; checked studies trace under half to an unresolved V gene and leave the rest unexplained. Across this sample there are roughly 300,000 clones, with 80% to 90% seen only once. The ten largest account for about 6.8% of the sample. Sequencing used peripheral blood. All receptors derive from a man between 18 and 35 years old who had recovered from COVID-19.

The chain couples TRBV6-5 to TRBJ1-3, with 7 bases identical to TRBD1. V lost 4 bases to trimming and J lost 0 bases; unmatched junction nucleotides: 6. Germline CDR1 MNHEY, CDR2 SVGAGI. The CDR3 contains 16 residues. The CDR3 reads CASSLQGTRSGNTIYF. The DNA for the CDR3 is TGTGCCAGCAGTTTACAGGGGACACGCTCTGGAAACACCATATATTTT.

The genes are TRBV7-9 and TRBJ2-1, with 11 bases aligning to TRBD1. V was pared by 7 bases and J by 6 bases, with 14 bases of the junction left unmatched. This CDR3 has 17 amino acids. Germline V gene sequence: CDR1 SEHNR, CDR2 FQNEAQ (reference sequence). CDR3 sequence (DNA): TGTGCCAGCACCCGTACCCCCGGGACAGGGGGGTCCAATGAGCAGTTCTTC. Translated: CASTRTPGTGGSNEQFF.

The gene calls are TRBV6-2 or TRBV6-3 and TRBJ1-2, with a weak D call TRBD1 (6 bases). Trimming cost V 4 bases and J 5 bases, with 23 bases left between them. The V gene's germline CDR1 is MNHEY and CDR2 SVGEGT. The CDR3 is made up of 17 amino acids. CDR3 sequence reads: CASSWLLRRDNPYGYTF. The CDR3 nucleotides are TGTGCCAGCAGTTGGCTACTACGCCGGGACAACCCGTATGGCTACACCTTC.

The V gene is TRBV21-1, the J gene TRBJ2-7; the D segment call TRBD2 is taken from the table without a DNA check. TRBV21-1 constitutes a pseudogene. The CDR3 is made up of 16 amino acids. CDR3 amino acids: CASSKGGLWGCYEQYF. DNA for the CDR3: TGTGCCAGCAGCAAAGGGGGACTATGGGGTTGCTACGAGCAGTACTTC.

The CDR3 loop reads CASSRGGAILNEQFF. The DNA of the CDR3 is TGTGCCAGCAGCCGCGGGGGGGCCATTTTAAATGAGCAGTTCTTC. The genes are TRBV3-1 (or the pseudogene TRBV3-2) and TRBJ2-1; 9 bases align to TRBD2. Germline CDR1 reads LGHDT; CDR2 reads YNNKEL (reference sequence). CDR3 length: 15 residues. The junction had 8 bases not matched to a gene; V was cut back by 4 bases and J by 7 bases.

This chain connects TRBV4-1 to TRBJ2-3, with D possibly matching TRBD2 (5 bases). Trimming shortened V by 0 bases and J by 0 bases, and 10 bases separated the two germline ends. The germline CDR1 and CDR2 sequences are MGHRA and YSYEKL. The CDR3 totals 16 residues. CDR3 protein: CASSQERTPSTDTQYF. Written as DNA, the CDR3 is TGCGCCAGCAGCCAAGAACGGACTCCTAGCACAGATACGCAGTATTTT.